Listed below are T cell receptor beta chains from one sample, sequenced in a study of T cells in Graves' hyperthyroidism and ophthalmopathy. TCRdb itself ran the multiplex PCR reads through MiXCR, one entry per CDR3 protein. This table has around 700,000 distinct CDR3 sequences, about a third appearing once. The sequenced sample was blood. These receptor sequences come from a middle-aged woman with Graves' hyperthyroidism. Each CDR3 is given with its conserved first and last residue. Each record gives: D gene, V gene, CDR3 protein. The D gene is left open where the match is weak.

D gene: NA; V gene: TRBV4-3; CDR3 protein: CASSQDRAGLGYGYTF
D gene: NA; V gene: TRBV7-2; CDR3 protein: CASSLWRGEQYF
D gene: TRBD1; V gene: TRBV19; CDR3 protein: CASNPTGAENTEAFF
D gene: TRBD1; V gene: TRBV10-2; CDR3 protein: CATKGDRESSGANVLTF
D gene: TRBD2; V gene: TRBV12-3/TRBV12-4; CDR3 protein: CASSFGTGGGNYEQYF
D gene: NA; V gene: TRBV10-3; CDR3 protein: CAISSANSPLHF
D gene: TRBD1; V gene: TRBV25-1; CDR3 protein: CASSVRDRGRRELFF
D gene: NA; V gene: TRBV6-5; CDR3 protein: CASSRVYAPNEKLFF
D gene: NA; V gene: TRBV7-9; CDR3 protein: CASSPTDFQPQHF
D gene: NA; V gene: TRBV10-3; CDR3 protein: CAISAVRGESTEAFF
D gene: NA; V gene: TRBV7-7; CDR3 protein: CASSPDPHTDTQYF
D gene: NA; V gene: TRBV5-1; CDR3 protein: CASSLSGRTNEKLFF
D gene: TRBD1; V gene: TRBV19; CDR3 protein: CASGLPGQGNTF
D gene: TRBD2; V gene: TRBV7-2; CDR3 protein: CASSLTSLAGADEQFF
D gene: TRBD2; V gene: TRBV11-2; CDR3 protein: CASSDLTSGRRVETQYF
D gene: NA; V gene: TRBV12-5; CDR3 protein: CASGLMDYGYTF
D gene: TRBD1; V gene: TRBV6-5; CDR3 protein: CASSNAPQGAAYGYTF
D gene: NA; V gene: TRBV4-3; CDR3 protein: CASSRSSEKLFF
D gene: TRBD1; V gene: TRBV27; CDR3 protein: CASRPGQWGTEAFF
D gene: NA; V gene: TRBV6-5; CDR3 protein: CATEPAGRNSPLHF
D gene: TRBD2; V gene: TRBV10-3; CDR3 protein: CATSGTTLANEQFF
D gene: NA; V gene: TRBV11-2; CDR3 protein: CASSYRGQADYEQYF
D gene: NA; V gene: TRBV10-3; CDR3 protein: CAITASGSRYEQYF